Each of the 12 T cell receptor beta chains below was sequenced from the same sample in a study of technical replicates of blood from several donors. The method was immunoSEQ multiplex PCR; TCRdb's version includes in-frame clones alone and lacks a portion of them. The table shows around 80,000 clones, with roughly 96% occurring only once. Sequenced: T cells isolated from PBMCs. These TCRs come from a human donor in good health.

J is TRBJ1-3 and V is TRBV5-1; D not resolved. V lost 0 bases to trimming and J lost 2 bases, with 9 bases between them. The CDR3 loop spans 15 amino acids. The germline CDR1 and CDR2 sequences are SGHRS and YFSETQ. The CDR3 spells CASSLGGQPGNTIYF. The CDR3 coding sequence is TGCGCCAGCAGCTTGGGCGGGCAGCCTGGAAACACCATATATTTT.

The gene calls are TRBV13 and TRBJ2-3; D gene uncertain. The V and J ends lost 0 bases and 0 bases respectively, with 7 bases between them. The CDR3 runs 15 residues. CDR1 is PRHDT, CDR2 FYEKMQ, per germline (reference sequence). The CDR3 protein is CASSLGRFSTDTQYF. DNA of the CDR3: TGTGCCAGCAGCTTAGGCCGTTTTAGCACAGATACGCAGTATTTT.

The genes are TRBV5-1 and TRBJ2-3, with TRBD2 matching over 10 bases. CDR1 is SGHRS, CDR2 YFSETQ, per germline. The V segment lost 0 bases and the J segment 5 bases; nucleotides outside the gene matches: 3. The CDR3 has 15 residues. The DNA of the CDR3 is TGCGCCAGCAGCTTGGGTCTAGCGGGAGAAGATACGCAGTATTTT. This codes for CASSLGLAGEDTQYF.

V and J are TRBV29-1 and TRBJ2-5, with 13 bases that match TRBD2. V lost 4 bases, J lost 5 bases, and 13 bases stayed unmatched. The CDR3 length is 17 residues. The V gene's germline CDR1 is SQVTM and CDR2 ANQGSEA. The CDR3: CSVGGTSGIYLQETQYF. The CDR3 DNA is TGCAGCGTTGGAGGGACTAGCGGGATTTATCTACAGGAGACCCAGTACTTC.

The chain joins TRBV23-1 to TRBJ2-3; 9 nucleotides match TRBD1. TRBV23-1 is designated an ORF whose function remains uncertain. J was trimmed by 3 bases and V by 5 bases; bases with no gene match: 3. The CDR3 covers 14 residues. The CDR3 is CASSSGQGTDTQYF. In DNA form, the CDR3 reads TGCGCCAGCAGTTCCGGACAGGGGACAGATACGCAGTATTTT.

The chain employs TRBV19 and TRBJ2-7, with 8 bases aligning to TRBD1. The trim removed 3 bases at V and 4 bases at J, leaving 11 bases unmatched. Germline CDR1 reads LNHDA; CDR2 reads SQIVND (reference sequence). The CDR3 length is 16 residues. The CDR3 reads CASSMSSRTGSYEQYF. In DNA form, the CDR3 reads TGTGCCAGTAGTATGAGTAGTAGGACAGGGTCGTACGAGCAGTACTTC.

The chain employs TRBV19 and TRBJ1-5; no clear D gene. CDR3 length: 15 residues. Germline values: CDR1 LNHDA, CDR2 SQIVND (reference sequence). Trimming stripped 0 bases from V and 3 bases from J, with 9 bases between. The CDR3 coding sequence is TGTGCCAGTAGTATAGAAACAGCTATCAATCAGCCCCAGCATTTT. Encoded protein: CASSIETAINQPQHF.

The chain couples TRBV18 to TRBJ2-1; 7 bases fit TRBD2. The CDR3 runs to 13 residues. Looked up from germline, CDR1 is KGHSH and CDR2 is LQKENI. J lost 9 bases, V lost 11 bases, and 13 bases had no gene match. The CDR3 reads CACHRGVEGEQFF. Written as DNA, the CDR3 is TGTGCCTGCCACCGGGGGGTCGAGGGTGAGCAGTTCTTC.

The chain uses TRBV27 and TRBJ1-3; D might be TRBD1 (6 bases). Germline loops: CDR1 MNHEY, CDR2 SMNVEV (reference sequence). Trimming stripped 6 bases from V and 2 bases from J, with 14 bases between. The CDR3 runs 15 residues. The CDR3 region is CASRSDSLPGNTIYF. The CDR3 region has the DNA TGTGCCAGCAGGTCGGACAGCCTTCCTGGAAACACCATATATTTT.

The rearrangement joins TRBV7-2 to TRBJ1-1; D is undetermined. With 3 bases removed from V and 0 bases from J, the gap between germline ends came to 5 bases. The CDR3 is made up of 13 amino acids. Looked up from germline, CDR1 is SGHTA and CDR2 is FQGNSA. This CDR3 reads CASSLTVNTEAFF. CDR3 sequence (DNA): TGTGCCAGCAGCTTGACTGTGAACACTGAAGCTTTCTTT.

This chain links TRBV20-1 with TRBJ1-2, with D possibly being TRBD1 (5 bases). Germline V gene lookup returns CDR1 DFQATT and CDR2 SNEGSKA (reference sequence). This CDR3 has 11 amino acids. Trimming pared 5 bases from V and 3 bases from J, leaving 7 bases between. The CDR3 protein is CSALGDYGYTF. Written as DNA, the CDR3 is TGCAGTGCTTTAGGGGACTATGGCTACACCTTC.

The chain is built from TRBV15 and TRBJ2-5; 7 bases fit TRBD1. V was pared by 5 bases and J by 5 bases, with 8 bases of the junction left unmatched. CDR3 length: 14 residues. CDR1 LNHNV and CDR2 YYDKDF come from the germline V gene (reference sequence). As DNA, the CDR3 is TGTGCCACCAGCCAGACAGGGCCCGGGGAGACCCAGTACTTC. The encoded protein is CATSQTGPGETQYF.